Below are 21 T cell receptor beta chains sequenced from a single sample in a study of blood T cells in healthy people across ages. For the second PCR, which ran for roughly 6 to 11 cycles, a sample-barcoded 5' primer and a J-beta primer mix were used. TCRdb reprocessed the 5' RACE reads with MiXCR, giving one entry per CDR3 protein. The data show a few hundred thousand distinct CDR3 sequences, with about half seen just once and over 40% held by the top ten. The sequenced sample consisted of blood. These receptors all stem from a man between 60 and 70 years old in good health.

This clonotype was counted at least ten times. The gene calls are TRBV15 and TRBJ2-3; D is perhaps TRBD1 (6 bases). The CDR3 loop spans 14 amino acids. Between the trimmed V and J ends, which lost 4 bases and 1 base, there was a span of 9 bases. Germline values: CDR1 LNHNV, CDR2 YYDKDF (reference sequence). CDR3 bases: TGTGCCACCAGCATCTACAGGGGCACAGATACGCAGTATTTT. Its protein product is CATSIYRGTDTQYF.

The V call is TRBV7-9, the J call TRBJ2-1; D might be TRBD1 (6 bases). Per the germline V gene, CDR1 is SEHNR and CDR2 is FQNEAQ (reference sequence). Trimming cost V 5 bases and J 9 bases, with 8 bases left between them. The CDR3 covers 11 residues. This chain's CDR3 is CASSVQGEQFF. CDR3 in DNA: TGTGCCAGCAGCGTACAGGGTGAGCAGTTCTTC.

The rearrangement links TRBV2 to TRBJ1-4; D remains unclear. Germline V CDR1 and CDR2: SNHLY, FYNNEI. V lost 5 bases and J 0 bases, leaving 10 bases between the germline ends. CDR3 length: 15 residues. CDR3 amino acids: CASSPPIATNEKLFF. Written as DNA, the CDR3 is TGTGCCAGCAGTCCACCCATCGCAACTAATGAAAAACTGTTTTTT.

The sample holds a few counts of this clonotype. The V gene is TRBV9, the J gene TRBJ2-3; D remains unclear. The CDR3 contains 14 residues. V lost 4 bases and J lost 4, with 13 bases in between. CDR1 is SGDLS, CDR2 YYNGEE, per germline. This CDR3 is CASSIYWTPDTQYF. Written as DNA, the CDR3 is TGTGCCAGCAGCATCTACTGGACCCCAGATACGCAGTATTTT.

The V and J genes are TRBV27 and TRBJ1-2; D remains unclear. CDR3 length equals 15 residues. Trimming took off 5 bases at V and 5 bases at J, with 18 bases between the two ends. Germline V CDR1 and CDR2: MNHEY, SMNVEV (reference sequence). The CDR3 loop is CASSLTDPSRYGYTF. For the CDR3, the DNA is TGTGCCAGCAGTCTCACGGACCCTTCTAGATATGGCTACACCTTC.

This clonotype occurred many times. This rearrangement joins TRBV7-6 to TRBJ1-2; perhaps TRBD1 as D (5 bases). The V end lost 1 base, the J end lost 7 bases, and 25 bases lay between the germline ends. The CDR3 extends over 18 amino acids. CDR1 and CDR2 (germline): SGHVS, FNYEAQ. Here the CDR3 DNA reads TGTGCCAGCAGCTTAGGAGGGGCCTTCAGCCCCGGCATATTTGGCTACACCTTC. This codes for CASSLGGAFSPGIFGYTF.

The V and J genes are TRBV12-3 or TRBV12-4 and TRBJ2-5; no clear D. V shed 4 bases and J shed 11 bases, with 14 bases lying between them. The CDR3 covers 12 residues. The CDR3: CASSSLLNEQYF. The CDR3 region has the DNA TGTGCCAGCAGTTCCCTTCTCAATGAGCAGTACTTC.

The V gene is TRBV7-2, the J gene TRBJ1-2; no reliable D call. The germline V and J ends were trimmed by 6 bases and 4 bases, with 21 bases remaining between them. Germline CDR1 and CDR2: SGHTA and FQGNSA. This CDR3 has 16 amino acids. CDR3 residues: CASRLRNQAAAYGYTF. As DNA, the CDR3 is TGTGCCAGCAGGCTGCGGAATCAGGCGGCTGCCTATGGCTACACCTTC.

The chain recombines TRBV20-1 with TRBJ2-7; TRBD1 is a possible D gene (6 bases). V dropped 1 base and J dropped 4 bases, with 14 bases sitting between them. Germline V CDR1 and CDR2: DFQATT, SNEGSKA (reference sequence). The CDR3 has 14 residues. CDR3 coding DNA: TGCAGTGCTAGAGGAACAGGGACGGGATACGAGCAGTACTTC. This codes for CSARGTGTGYEQYF.

Here the CDR3 DNA reads TGTGCCAGCAGCTTAGATTCCGGGATCTCCTCCTACGAGCAGTACTTC. This codes for CASSLDSGISSYEQYF. The rearrangement uses TRBV7-2 and TRBJ2-7; D may be TRBD2 (5 bases). Germline-derived CDR1 and CDR2 are SGHTA and FQGNSA. This CDR3 has 16 residues. Trimming stripped 1 base from V and 0 bases from J, with 13 bases between.

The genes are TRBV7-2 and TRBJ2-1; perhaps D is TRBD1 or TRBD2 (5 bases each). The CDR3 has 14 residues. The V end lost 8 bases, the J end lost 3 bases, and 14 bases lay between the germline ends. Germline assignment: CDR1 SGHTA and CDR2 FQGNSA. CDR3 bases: TGTGCCAGCTTGCCGGGACGGGGCTACAATGAGCAGTTCTTC. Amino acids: CASLPGRGYNEQFF.

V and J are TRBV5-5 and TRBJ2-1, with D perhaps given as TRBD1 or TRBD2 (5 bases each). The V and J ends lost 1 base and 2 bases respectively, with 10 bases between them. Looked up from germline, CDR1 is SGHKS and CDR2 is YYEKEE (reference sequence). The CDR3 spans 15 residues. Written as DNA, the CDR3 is TGTGCCAGCAGCTTGAGAGGGGCCCCCTACAATGAGCAGTTCTTC. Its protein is CASSLRGAPYNEQFF.

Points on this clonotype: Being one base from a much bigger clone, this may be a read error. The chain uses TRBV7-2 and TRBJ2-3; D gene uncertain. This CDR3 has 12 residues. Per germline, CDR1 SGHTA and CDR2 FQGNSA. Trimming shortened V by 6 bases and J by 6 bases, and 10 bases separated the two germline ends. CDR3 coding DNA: TGTGCCAGCAGTAAATTCGTGGATACGCAGTATTTT. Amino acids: CASSKFVDTQYF.

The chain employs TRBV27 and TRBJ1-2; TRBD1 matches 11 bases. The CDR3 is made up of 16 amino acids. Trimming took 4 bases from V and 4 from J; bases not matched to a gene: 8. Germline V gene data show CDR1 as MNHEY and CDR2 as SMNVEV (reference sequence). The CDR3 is CASSSGTGGVGYGYTF. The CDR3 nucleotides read TGTGCCAGCAGTTCCGGGACAGGGGGTGTTGGCTATGGCTACACCTTC.

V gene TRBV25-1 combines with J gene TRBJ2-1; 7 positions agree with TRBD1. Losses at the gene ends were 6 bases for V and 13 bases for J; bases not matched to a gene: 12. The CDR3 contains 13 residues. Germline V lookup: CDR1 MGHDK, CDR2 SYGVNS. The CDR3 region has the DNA TGTGCCAGCAGGTCCGGGACAGAAGAGACCCAGTTCTTC. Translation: CASRSGTEETQFF.

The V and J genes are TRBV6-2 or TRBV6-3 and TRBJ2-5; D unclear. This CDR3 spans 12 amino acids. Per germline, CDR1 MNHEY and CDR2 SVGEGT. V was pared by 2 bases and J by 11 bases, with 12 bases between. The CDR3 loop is CASSYVSNEQYF. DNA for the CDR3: TGTGCCAGCAGTTACGTGTCCAATGAGCAGTACTTC.

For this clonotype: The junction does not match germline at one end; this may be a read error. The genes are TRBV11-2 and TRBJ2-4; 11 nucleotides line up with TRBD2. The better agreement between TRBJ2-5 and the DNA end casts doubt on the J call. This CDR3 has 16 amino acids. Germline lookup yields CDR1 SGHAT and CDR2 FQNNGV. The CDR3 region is CVSSLGPSGGSGTQYF. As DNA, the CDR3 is TGTGTCAGCAGCTTAGGTCCTAGCGGGGGGAGCGGGACCCAGTACTTC.

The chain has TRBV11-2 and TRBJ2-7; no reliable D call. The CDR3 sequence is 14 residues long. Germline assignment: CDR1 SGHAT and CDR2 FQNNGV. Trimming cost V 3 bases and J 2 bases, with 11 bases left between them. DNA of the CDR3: TGTGCCAGCAGCTTCATCGGCGGCGCCTACGAGCAGTACTTC. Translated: CASSFIGGAYEQYF.

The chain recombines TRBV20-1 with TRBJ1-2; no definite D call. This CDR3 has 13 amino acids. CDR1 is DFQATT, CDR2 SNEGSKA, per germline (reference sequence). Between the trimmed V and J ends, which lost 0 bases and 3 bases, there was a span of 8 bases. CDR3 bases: TGCAGTGCTAGAGATGTGCAAGACTATGGCTACACCTTC. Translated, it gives CSARDVQDYGYTF.

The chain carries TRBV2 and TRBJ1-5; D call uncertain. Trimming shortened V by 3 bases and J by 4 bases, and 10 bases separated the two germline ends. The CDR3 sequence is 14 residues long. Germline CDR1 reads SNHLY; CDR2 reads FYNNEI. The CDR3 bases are TGTGCCAGCAGTGAGGTGTTTGAGAATCAGCCCCAGCATTTT. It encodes CASSEVFENQPQHF.

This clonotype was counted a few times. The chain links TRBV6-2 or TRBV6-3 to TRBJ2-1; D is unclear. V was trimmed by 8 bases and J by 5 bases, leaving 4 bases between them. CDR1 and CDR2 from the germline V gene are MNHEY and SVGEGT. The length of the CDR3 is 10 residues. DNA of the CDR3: TGTGCCAGCGGTAACAATGAGCAGTTCTTC. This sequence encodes CASGNNEQFF.